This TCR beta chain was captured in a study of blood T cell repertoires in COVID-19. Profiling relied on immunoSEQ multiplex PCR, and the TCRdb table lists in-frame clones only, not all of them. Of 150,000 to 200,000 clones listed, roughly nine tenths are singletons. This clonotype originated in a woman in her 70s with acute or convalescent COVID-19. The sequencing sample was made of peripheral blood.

CDR3 residues: CASSLEIAGNTGELFF. The CDR3 nucleotides read TGTGCCAGCAGCTTAGAGATTGCAGGGAACACCGGGGAGCTGTTTTTT. The V and J genes are TRBV11-1 and TRBJ2-2, with D unclear. V dropped 1 base and J dropped 1 base, with 10 bases sitting between them. The CDR3 sequence is 16 residues long. CDR1 and CDR2 from the germline V gene are SGHAT and FQDESV (reference sequence).